This entry lists 19 T cell receptor beta chains sequenced from one sample in a study of T cell responses to AZD1222 COVID-19 vaccine (dated by TCRdb to about 2021). Library generation was performed with the immunoSEQ multiplex PCR assay. TCRdb holds this immuneACCESS table with in-frame rearrangements only. Some clones are missing; in checked studies, unresolved V genes explain under half, and the rest has no known cause. Recorded for this sample are 95,000 to 150,000 clones; roughly 86% of them occurred a single time. The top ten clonotypes cover about 4.1% of the sample. The time point label, as the study defines it: baseline before first vaccination. The sequences come from peripheral blood, collected on day 0 of AZD1222 vaccination. These receptor sequences come from an adult in good health.

The chain joins TRBV5-4 to TRBJ2-1; a weak D match, TRBD1 (5 bases). Germline CDR1 reads SGHNT; CDR2 reads YYREEE (reference sequence). The V end was cut by 0 bases, the J end by 9 bases, with 13 bases between. The CDR3 is 14 residues long. CDR3 in DNA: TGTGCCAGCAGCTTGGAAGGGGCGGTGGGTGAGCAGTTCTTC. This translates into CASSLEGAVGEQFF.

This chain connects TRBV7-8 to TRBJ2-7, with 7 positions matching TRBD1. Germline CDR1 reads SGHVS; CDR2 reads FQNEAQ. The V segment lost 3 bases and the J segment 9 bases; nucleotides outside the gene matches: 11. This CDR3 has 14 amino acids. The CDR3 loop reads CASSFGTASNGQYF. The DNA for the CDR3 is TGTGCCAGCAGCTTTGGGACAGCCTCAAACGGGCAGTACTTC.

With regard to this clone: The junction shows a germline mismatch at one end, possibly a read error. This sample includes further DNA sequences coding for the same CDR3. This chain joins TRBV18 and TRBJ1-3; 9 nucleotides match TRBD1. The CDR3 is 17 amino acids. Germline CDR1 KGHSH, CDR2 LQKENI. CDR3 in DNA: TGTGCTAGCTCCCCCGGGACAGGGACTCTATCTGGAAACACCATATATTTT. Translating gives CASSPGTGTLSGNTIYF.

The chain uses TRBV28 and TRBJ1-6; no firm D call. The V end lost 0 bases, the J end lost 0 bases, and 9 bases lay between the germline ends. The germline CDR1 and CDR2 sequences are MDHEN and SYDVKM. This CDR3 spans 17 amino acids. The CDR3 here is CASSLWWQSSYNSPLHF. The CDR3 bases are TGTGCCAGCAGTTTATGGTGGCAGAGCTCCTATAATTCACCCCTCCACTTT.

This clone was found a few times. The chain is built from TRBV9 and TRBJ1-2; D is possibly TRBD1 (5 bases). CDR1 is SGDLS, CDR2 YYNGEE, per germline. CDR3 length: 18 residues. The V gene lost 2 bases and the J gene lost 5 bases, with 25 bases spanning the gap. CDR3 nucleotide sequence: TGTGCCAGCAGCGTGTTAGGACATCAAAGAACAAAGGCTTATGGCTACACCTTC. Its protein product is CASSVLGHQRTKAYGYTF.

The chain is built from TRBV5-5 and TRBJ2-7, with a weak D call TRBD1 (5 bases). The V and J ends lost 3 bases and 0 bases respectively, with 16 bases between them. The CDR3 length is 16 residues. The germline V gene has CDR1 SGHKS and CDR2 YYEKEE (reference sequence). The CDR3 DNA reads TGTGCCAGCAGCTCCCAGGGTCGCGGCAGCTCCTACGAGCAGTACTTC. The encoded protein is CASSSQGRGSSYEQYF.

This chain uses TRBV5-4 with TRBJ2-5; D gene ambiguous. The CDR3 totals 13 residues. V lost 2 bases and J lost 1, with 6 bases in between. The germline gives CDR1 SGHNT, CDR2 YYREEE (reference sequence). The CDR3 DNA reads TGTGCCAGCAGCTTCCAGGTCCAAGAGACCCAGTACTTC. Protein: CASSFQVQETQYF.

The table lists this clone with a few counts. The chain combines TRBV28 with TRBJ2-1, with 9 bases aligning to TRBD1. CDR3 length equals 16 residues. The germline gives CDR1 MDHEN, CDR2 SYDVKM. The V gene end was trimmed by 5 bases and the J gene end by 4 bases; junction bases not matched to a gene: 9. This chain's CDR3 is CASSPPRTGEYNEQFF. CDR3 in DNA: TGTGCCAGCAGTCCCCCCAGGACAGGGGAGTACAATGAGCAGTTCTTC.

A few counts support this clone. The CDR3 bases are TGTGCCAGCAACTCCGAGGGGGATAACACTGAAGCTTTCTTT. Translating it yields CASNSEGDNTEAFF. This chain connects TRBV6-5 to TRBJ1-1, with TRBD1 as a possible D gene (6 bases). From germline, CDR1 is MNHEY and CDR2 SVGAGI. The CDR3 runs 14 residues. The V end lost 7 bases, the J end lost 2 bases, and 14 bases lay between the germline ends.

A single count supports this clone. This chain links TRBV3-1 (or the pseudogene TRBV3-2) with TRBJ2-3, with 9 bases fitting TRBD2. CDR1 is LGHDT, CDR2 YNNKEL, per germline (reference sequence). Trimming took 4 bases from V and 6 from J; bases not matched to a gene: 5. The CDR3 extends over 14 amino acids. This CDR3 reads CASSPSGTSDTQYF. The CDR3 region has the DNA TGTGCCAGCAGCCCTAGCGGGACCTCGGATACGCAGTATTTT.

This sequence joins TRBV7-2 and TRBJ2-7, with 9 bases aligning to TRBD2. There are 15 residues in the CDR3. In germline, CDR1 is SGHTA, CDR2 FQGNSA. J was trimmed by 5 bases and V by 5 bases; bases with no gene match: 10. The CDR3 loop reads CASSAQPGTSHEQYF. In DNA form, the CDR3 reads TGTGCCAGCAGCGCTCAGCCGGGGACTAGCCACGAGCAGTACTTC. The full variable domain, completed using reference TRBV7-2 and TRBJ2-7, is GAGVSQSPSNKVTEKGKDVELRCDPISGHTALYWYRQSLGQGLEFLIYFQGNSAPDKSGLPSDRFSAERTGGSVSTLTIQRTQQEDSAVYLCASSAQPGTSHEQYFGPGTRLTVT.

The rearrangement uses TRBV7-9 and TRBJ2-5, with D unresolved. Germline V gene data show CDR1 as SEHNR and CDR2 as FQNEAQ (reference sequence). CDR3 length: 12 amino acids. The ends were cut back, 8 bases at V and 5 bases at J, with 12 bases in the middle. For the CDR3, the DNA is TGTGCCAGCTGTCGAGTATCGGAGACCCAGTACTTC. Translated: CASCRVSETQYF. Combining the CDR3 with reference TRBV7-9 and TRBJ2-5 gives the whole variable domain DTGVSQNPRHKITKRGQNVTFRCDPISEHNRLYWYRQTLGQGPEFLTYFQNEAQLEKSRLLSDRFSAERPKGSFSTLEIQRTEQGDSAMYLCASCRVSETQYFGPGTRLLVL.

J is TRBJ2-1 and V is TRBV5-1, with no clear D. The CDR3 length is 14 residues. Germline loops: CDR1 SGHRS, CDR2 YFSETQ. V shed 0 bases and J shed 5 bases, with 9 bases lying between them. The CDR3 region has the DNA TGCGCCAGCAGCTTGGGCTACCAAAACAATGAGCAGTTCTTC. Protein product: CASSLGYQNNEQFF.

The chain has TRBV21-1 and TRBJ1-2; TRBD1 was called by the table and not checked on the DNA. TRBV21-1 is shown as a pseudogene. The CDR3 totals 16 residues. The CDR3 DNA is TGTGCCAGCAGCAATGAGTCAGGGGGGAAGGGCTATGGCTACACCTTC. Its protein is CASSNESGGKGYGYTF.

V usage is TRBV7-9 and J usage is TRBJ1-2; D is ambiguous. Germline loops: CDR1 SEHNR, CDR2 FQNEAQ (reference sequence). V was pared by 1 base and J by 8 bases, with 8 bases between. The CDR3 has 12 amino acids. The CDR3 DNA is TGTGCCAGCAGCTTAGGTACCAGCGGCTACACCTTC. It is translated as CASSLGTSGYTF.

This chain joins TRBV3-1 (or the pseudogene TRBV3-2) and TRBJ1-2; no clear D gene. The germline CDR1 and CDR2 sequences are LGHDT and YNNKEL (reference sequence). The germline V and J ends were trimmed by 0 bases and 3 bases, with 5 bases remaining between them. The CDR3 is 13 amino acids. CDR3 sequence: CASSQDGDYGYTF. In DNA, the CDR3 is TGTGCCAGCAGCCAAGATGGAGACTATGGCTACACCTTC.

This clone was observed once. The chain recombines TRBV20-1 with TRBJ2-7; TRBD1 is a possible D gene (5 bases). Germline V CDR1 and CDR2: DFQATT, SNEGSKA (reference sequence). V shed 3 bases and J shed 2 bases, with 14 bases lying between them. The CDR3 has 14 residues. CDR3 sequence: CSASPGSVTYEQYF. In DNA, the CDR3 is TGCAGTGCTAGTCCAGGGTCAGTGACCTACGAGCAGTACTTC.

The chain links TRBV6-5 to TRBJ2-5, with D possibly being TRBD1 (6 bases). The V gene's germline CDR1 is MNHEY and CDR2 SVGAGI. This CDR3 has 13 residues. With 8 bases removed from V and 4 bases from J, the gap between germline ends came to 14 bases. The CDR3 sequence is CASWAGAGETQYF. As DNA, the CDR3 is TGTGCCAGCTGGGCAGGGGCAGGAGAGACCCAGTACTTC.

The genes are TRBV5-1 and TRBJ2-7; D might be TRBD2 (5 bases). V lost 0 bases and J 3 bases, leaving 25 bases between the germline ends. Germline values: CDR1 SGHRS, CDR2 YFSETQ. CDR3 length equals 19 residues. The CDR3 loop is CASSLDPPGAAGKIYEQYF. The CDR3 coding sequence is TGCGCCAGCAGCTTGGACCCTCCCGGAGCGGCAGGTAAAATCTACGAGCAGTACTTC.